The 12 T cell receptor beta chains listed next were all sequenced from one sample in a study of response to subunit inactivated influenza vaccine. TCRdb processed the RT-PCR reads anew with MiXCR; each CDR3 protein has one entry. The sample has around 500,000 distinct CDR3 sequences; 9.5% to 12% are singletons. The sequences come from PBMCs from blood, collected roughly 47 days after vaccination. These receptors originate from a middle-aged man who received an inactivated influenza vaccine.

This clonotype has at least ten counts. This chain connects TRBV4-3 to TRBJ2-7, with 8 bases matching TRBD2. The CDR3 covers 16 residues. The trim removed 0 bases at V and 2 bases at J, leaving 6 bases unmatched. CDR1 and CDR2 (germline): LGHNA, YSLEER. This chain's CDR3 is CASSQEVYGGAYEQYF. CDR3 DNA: TGCGCCAGCAGCCAAGAGGTATACGGGGGGGCCTACGAGCAGTACTTC.

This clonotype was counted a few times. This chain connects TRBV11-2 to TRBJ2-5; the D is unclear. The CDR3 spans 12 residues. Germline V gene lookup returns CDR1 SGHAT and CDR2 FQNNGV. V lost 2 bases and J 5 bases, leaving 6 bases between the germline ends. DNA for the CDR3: TGTGCCAGCAGCTTAATGGGGGAGACCCAGTACTTC. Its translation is CASSLMGETQYF. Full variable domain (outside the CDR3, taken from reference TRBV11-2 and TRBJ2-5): EAGVAQSPRYKIIEKRQSVAFWCNPISGHATLYWYQQILGQGPKLLIQFQNNGVVDDSQLPKDRFSAERLKGVDSTLKIQPAKLEDSAVYLCASSLMGETQYFGPGTRLLVL.

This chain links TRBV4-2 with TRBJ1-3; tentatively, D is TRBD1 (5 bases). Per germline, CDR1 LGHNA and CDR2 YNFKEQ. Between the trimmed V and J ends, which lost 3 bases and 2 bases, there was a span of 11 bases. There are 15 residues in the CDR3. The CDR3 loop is CASSQHGGTGNTIYF. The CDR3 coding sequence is TGTGCCAGCAGCCAGCACGGGGGGACTGGAAACACCATATATTTT.

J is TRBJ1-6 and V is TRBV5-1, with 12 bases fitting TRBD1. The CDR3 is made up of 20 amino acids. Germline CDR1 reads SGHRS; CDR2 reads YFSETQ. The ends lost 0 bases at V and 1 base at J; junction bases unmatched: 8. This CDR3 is CASSLDPPGQGASYNSPLHF. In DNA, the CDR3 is TGCGCCAGCAGCTTGGATCCACCGGGACAGGGGGCGTCCTATAATTCACCCCTCCACTTT.

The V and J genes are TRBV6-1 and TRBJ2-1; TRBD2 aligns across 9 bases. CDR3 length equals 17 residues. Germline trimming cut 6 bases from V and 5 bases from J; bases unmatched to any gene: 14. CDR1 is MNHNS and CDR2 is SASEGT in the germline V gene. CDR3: CASSLLTSSGTNNEQFF. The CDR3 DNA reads TGTGCCAGCAGCCTCCTAACGTCTAGCGGGACGAACAATGAGCAGTTCTTC.

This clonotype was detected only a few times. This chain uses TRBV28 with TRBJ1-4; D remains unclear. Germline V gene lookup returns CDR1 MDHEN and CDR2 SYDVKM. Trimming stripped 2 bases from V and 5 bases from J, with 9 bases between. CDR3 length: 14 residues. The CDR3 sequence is CASSLGGLNEKLFF. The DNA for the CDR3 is TGTGCCAGCAGTTTAGGAGGGCTCAATGAAAAACTGTTTTTT.

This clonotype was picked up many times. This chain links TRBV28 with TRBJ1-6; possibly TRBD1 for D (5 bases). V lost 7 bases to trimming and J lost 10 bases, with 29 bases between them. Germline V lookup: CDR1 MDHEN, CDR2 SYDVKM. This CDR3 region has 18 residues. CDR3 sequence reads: CASTLGPGRPSWPSPLHF. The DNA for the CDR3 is TGTGCCAGCACCCTAGGACCGGGACGGCCAAGTTGGCCCTCACCCCTCCACTTT.

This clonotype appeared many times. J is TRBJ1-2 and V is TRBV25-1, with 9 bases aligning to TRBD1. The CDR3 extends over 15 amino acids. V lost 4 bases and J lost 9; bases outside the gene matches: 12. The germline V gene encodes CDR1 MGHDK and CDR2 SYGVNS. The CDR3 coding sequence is TGTGCCAGCAGTGGGACCACAGGGGGCAGGAATAGCTACACCTTC. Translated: CASSGTTGGRNSYTF.

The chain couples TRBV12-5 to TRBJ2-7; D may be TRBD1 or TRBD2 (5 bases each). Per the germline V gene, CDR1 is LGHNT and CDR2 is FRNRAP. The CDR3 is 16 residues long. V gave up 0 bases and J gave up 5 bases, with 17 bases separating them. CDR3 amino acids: CASGLVPRRDLDEQYF. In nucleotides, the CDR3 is TGTGCTAGTGGTTTGGTACCCCGCCGGGACCTAGACGAGCAGTACTTC.

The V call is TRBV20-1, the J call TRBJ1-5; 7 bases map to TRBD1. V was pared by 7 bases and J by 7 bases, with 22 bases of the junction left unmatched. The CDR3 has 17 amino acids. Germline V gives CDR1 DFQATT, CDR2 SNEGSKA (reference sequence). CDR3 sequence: CSGSSQLFRGTYQPQHF. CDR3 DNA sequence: TGCAGTGGATCCTCCCAACTTTTCAGGGGGACTTACCAGCCCCAGCATTTT.

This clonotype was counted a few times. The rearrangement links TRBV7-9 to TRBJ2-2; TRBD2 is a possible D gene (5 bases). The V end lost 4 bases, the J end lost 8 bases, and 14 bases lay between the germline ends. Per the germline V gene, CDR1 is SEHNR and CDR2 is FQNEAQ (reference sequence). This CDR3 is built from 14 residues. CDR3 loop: CASSSYGVAGELFF. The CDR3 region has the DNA TGTGCCAGCAGCTCTTACGGGGTTGCAGGGGAGCTGTTTTTT.

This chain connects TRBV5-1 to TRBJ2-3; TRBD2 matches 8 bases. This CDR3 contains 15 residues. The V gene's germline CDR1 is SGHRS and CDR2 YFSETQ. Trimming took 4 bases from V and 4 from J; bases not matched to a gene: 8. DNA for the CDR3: TGCGCCAGCAGCAGGGGACTAGTCATCGCAGATACGCAGTATTTT. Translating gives CASSRGLVIADTQYF.